One T cell receptor (beta chain) is described in this entry. What it binds is not known. The table came from immunoSEQ multiplex PCR; TCRdb's copy has only in-frame clones and leaves some out. The repertoire holds 89,000 or so clones, with 70% to 90% as singletons. The CDR3 length is 13 residues. V was pared by 6 bases and J by 7 bases, with 15 bases between. The germline V gene encodes CDR1 MDHEN and CDR2 SYDVKM. The entry originates in a study of OX40 agonist ivuxolimab in advanced cancers. Study-wide points: CD8+ T cells averaged more expanded clones than CD4+.

The sample consisted of CD4+ or CD8+ T cells sorted from blood, taken in a trial of the OX40 agonist ivuxolimab. The TCR originated in an adult with an advanced solid tumor such as melanoma, head and neck, liver or kidney cancer. V is TRBV28 and J is TRBJ2-5; D perhaps matches TRBD1 (5 bases). The CDR3 loop reads CASSPVRVGTQYF. The CDR3 DNA follows: TGTGCCAGCAGCCCAGTCAGGGTTGGGACCCAGTACTTC.